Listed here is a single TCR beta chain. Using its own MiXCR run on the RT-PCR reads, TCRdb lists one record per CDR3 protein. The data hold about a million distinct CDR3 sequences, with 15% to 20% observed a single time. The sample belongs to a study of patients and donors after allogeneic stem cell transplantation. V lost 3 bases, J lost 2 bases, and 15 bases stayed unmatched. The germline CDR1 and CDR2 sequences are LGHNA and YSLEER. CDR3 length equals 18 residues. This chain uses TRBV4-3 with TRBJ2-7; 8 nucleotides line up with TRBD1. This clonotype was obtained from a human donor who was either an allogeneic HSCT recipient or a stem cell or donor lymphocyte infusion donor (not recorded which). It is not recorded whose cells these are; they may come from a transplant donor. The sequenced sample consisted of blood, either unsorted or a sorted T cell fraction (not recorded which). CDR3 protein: CASSHSGQGSGSPYEQYF. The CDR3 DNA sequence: TGCGCCAGCAGCCACAGTGGACAGGGCTCGGGGTCACCCTACGAGCAGTACTTC.